A selection of T cell receptor beta chains follows, all from one sample in a study of naive and memory T cell subsets. TCRdb processed the UMI-ligation and nested PCR reads anew with MiXCR; each CDR3 protein has one entry. The profile shows 100,000 to 150,000 distinct CDR3 sequences, roughly 32% of them singletons. Sequenced input: central memory CD4+ T cells from blood. These receptor sequences come from a human donor in good health. CDR3s include the opening cysteine and the closing phenylalanine or tryptophan. Each record gives: CDR3 DNA, CDR3 protein, clone size, V gene, J gene, D gene. D genes are given only for firm matches. For some rows the clone size is stated as once, few or many, or as a class when expanded; others skip it.

TGTGCCAGCAGCTCCGGACAGGCGAATCAGCCCCAGCATTTT	CASSSGQANQPQHF	NA	TRBV12-3/TRBV12-4	TRBJ1-5	TRBD1
TGCAGTGCGGGAAAGGGGACGACTAATGAAAAACTGTTTTTT	CSAGKGTTNEKLFF	once	TRBV20-1	TRBJ1-4	NA
TGTGCCAGCAGAACGGGACTTCGGAACACCGGGGAGCTGTTTTTT	CASRTGLRNTGELFF	NA	TRBV13	TRBJ2-2	NA
TGTGCCAGCAGGGCCCCCGGGATCTATAGCAATCAGCCCCAGCATTTT	CASRAPGIYSNQPQHF	few	TRBV6-6	TRBJ1-5	NA
TGCAGCGTCGGCGGCGGGAGAGGGAGGGGGGAGCAGTACTTC	CSVGGGRGRGEQYF	once	TRBV29-1	TRBJ2-7	NA
TGTGCCAGCAGCACCTGGGGACAGAGAACAGCTGAAGCTTTCTTT	CASSTWGQRTAEAFF	NA	TRBV7-8	TRBJ1-1	TRBD1
TGTGCCAGCAGCGGCAATAACTATGGCTACACCTTC	CASSGNNYGYTF	few	TRBV28	TRBJ1-2	NA
TGTGCCAGCAGCTTGAATAGGGTCGGCAATGAGCAGTTCTTC	CASSLNRVGNEQFF	NA	TRBV7-9	TRBJ2-1	NA
TGTGCCAGCAGTGTAGGGGACAGGAGAGTCTACGAGCAGTACTTC	CASSVGDRRVYEQYF	NA	TRBV2	TRBJ2-7	TRBD1
TGTGCCACCAGCCCCCCTTGGGCAGATACGCAGTATTTT	CATSPPWADTQYF	NA	TRBV15	TRBJ2-3	NA
TGCAGTGCCTACCGCCTAGGACTAGCGGGCACAGATACGCAGTATTTT	CSAYRLGLAGTDTQYF	NA	TRBV20-1	TRBJ2-3	TRBD2
TGTGCCAGCAGTTTTGCATTGAACACTAATGAAAAACTGTTTTTT	CASSFALNTNEKLFF	NA	TRBV12-3/TRBV12-4	TRBJ1-4	NA
TGTGCCAGCAGTGGAGGGTGGACCCAGTACTTC	CASSGGWTQYF	NA	TRBV6-1	TRBJ2-5	NA
TGTGCCAGCAGCTTAATTCTCGGGAGTCCGACAGATACGCAGTATTTT	CASSLILGSPTDTQYF	once	TRBV11-1	TRBJ2-3	NA
TGCAGTGCTAGCGGGGACGCAGGGGGCCGATTTTGGAATGAGCAGTTCTTC	CSASGDAGGRFWNEQFF	few	TRBV20-1	TRBJ2-1	TRBD1
TGCAGTGCTAGACTGGCAGGGGCACAGCCCCAGCATTTT	CSARLAGAQPQHF	NA	TRBV20-1	TRBJ1-5	NA
TGTGCCAGCAGCCAAGGGTTGGCTTCGCTTGAAGCTTTCTTT	CASSQGLASLEAFF	few	TRBV14	TRBJ1-1	NA
TGCAGCGTGCTACGGAACACCGGGGAGCTGTTTTTT	CSVLRNTGELFF	NA	TRBV29-1	TRBJ2-2	NA
TGCGCCAGCAGCCAAGGACTAGCGGGAACATACGAGCAGTACTTC	CASSQGLAGTYEQYF	NA	TRBV4-3	TRBJ2-7	TRBD2
TGTGCCAGCAGCGCGACAGGTGCAAGCAATCAGCCCCAGCATTTT	CASSATGASNQPQHF	once	TRBV9	TRBJ1-5	NA
TGTGCCAGCAGCTTAGCGCTCCCGACAGGGTCAGAGACCCAGTACTTC	CASSLALPTGSETQYF	NA	TRBV7-9	TRBJ2-5	TRBD1
TGCAGTGCTAGCCCGACTAGCGGGATCGATGAGCAGTTCTTC	CSASPTSGIDEQFF	NA	TRBV20-1	TRBJ2-1	TRBD2
TGTGCCAGCCGCTCCCTGGACCAGGGGTGGTCGCAGTACTTC	CASRSLDQGWSQYF	few	TRBV28	TRBJ2-7	NA
TGCGCCAGCATTCCGGGACTAGCTGACCAAGAGACCCAGTACTTC	CASIPGLADQETQYF	many	TRBV10-1	TRBJ2-5	TRBD2
TGTGCCAGCAGTTACTCCCGGCGGGAACTAAAGTACGAGCAGTACTTC	CASSYSRRELKYEQYF	few	TRBV6-6	TRBJ2-7	NA
TGTGCCAGCTCACCCCACCCCCAGAACACTGAAGCTTTCTTT	CASSPHPQNTEAFF	NA	TRBV18	TRBJ1-1	NA
TGTGCCAGCAGTAGGGGGAACTACGAGCAGTACTTC	CASSRGNYEQYF	few	TRBV6-5	TRBJ2-7	NA
TGTGCCAGCAGGCTAGCGGGAGGGACCACAGATACGCAGTATTTT	CASRLAGGTTDTQYF	medium-sized	TRBV2	TRBJ2-3	TRBD2
TGTGCCAGCAGTTACGCAGGGGCTAGCGGGAAAGGAGAGACCCAGTACTTC	CASSYAGASGKGETQYF	NA	TRBV6-6	TRBJ2-5	TRBD2
TGTGCCAGCAGATTAGCGGGAGTGATGACAGATACGCAGTATTTT	CASRLAGVMTDTQYF	NA	TRBV6-1	TRBJ2-3	TRBD2
TGTGCCTGGAGTGACAGGATGTATGGCATTCAGTACTTC	CAWSDRMYGIQYF	NA	TRBV30	TRBJ2-4	NA
TGTGCCAGCAGTCCCTGGAGGGCTAGCACAGATACGCAGTATTTT	CASSPWRASTDTQYF	NA	TRBV28	TRBJ2-3	NA
TGTGCCAGCAGCTTATCGACTAGCGGGAGGACAGATACGCAGTATTTT	CASSLSTSGRTDTQYF	NA	TRBV7-2	TRBJ2-3	TRBD2
TGTGCCACCAGTGACCCTTCTGCGACAGGAAGCAATCAGCCCCAGCATTTT	CATSDPSATGSNQPQHF	NA	TRBV24-1	TRBJ1-5	NA
TGTGCCAGCAGCCGGGGGGGCCCTGGGAATGAGCAGTTCTTC	CASSRGGPGNEQFF	few	TRBV6-5	TRBJ2-1	TRBD2
TGTGCCAGCAGCGGGGTAGCGAGGCGGGAGGGCCCTCTAGATACGCAGTATTTT	CASSGVARREGPLDTQYF	few	TRBV5-6	TRBJ2-3	TRBD2
TGTGCCAGCAGCTTTGCACAGGGGGGAGGCTATGGCTACACCTTC	CASSFAQGGGYGYTF	NA	TRBV7-9	TRBJ1-2	TRBD1
TGTGCCAGCAGTTACTCTGGAGGGGACTATGGCTACACCTTC	CASSYSGGDYGYTF	NA	TRBV6-5	TRBJ1-2	NA
TGTGCCAGCAGCTTAAGGGCCGGGACAGGGGGGACAGATACGCAGTATTTT	CASSLRAGTGGTDTQYF	NA	TRBV7-6	TRBJ2-3	TRBD1
TGTGCCAGCAGCCAAGACCCGAGGGCAGATCAGCCCCAGCATTTT	CASSQDPRADQPQHF	few	TRBV3-1	TRBJ1-5	NA
TGTGCCAGCCTTCCCGGGACTAAGACTACGCTCGAGCAGTACTTC	CASLPGTKTTLEQYF	NA	TRBV6-2/TRBV6-3	TRBJ2-7	TRBD2